This TCR beta chain was sequenced in a study of T cell changes during pregnancy in multiple sclerosis. Profiled with immunoSEQ multiplex PCR; TCRdb holds only in-frame clones, not every one. The sample gives roughly 69,000 clones, around 90% of which show up once; about 1.5% is in the top ten. This clone occurred a few times. The clonotype comes from a female donor with multiple sclerosis, enrolled in a pregnancy study. The material sequenced was peripheral blood, taken after pregnancy.

CDR3 residues: CASSRQTGSYEQYF. The CDR3 DNA reads as TGTGCCAGCAGTAGACAGACAGGGTCCTACGAGCAGTACTTC. The gene calls are TRBV27 and TRBJ2-7; 7 bases fit TRBD1. The CDR3 loop spans 14 amino acids. Germline V lookup: CDR1 MNHEY, CDR2 SMNVEV (reference sequence). V lost 5 bases to trimming and J lost 1 base; unmatched junction nucleotides: 5.